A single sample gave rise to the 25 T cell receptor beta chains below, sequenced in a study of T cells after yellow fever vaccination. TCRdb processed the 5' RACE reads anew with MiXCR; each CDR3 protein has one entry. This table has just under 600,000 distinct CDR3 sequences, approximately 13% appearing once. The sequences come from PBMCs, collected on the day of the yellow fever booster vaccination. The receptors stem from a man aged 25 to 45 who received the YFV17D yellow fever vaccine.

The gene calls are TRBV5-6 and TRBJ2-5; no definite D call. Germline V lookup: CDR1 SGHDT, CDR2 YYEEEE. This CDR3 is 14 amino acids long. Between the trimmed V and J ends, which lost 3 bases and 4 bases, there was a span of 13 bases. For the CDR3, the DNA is TGTGCCAGCAGCTCCGGGTTGAGGACAGAGACCCAGTACTTC. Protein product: CASSSGLRTETQYF.

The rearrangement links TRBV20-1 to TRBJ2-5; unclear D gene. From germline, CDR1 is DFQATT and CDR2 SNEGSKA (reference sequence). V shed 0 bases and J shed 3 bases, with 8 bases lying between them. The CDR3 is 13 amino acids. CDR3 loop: CSARDGGKETQYF. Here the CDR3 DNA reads TGCAGTGCTAGAGATGGTGGAAAAGAGACCCAGTACTTC.

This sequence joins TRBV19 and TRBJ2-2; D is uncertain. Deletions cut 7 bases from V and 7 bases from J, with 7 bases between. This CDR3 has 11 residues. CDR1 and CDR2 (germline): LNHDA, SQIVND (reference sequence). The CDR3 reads CASNNFGELFF. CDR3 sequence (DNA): TGTGCCAGTAACAATTTCGGGGAGCTGTTTTTT.

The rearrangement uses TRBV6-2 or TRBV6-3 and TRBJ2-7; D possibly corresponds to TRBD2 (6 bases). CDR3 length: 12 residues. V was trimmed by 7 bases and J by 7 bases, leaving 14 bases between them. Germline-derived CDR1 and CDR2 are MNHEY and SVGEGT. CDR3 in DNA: TGTGCCAGCACCGAGGGGCGGGATGAGCAGTACTTC. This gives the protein CASTEGRDEQYF.

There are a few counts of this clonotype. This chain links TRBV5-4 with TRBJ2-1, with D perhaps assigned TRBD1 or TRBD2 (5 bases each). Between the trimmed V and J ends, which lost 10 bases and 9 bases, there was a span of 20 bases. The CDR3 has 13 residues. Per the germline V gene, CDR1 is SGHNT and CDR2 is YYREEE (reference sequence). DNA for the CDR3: TGTGCCCGAGGACTGGCAGGGAGTGGTGAGCAGTTCTTC. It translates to CARGLAGSGEQFF.

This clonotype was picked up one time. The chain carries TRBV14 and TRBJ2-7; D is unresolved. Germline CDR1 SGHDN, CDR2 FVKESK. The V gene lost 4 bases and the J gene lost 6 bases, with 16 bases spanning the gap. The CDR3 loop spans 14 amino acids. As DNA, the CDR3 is TGTGCCAGCAGCCGTCGCCGTTTTGTAAGCGAGCAGTACTTC. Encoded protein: CASSRRRFVSEQYF.

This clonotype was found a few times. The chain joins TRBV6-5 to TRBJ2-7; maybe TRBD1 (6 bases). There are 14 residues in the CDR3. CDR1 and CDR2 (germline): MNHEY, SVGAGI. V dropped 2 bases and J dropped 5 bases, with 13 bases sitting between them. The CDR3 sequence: CASSYTDSPHEQYF. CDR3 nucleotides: TGTGCCAGCAGTTACACGGACAGTCCCCACGAGCAGTACTTC.

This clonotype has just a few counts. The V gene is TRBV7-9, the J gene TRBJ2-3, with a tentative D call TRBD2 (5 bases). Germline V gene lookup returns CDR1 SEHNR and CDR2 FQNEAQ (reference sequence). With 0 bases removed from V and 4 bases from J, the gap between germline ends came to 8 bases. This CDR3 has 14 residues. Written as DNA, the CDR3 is TGTGCCAGCAGCTTAGCGGGAGACGCAGATACGCAGTATTTT. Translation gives CASSLAGDADTQYF.

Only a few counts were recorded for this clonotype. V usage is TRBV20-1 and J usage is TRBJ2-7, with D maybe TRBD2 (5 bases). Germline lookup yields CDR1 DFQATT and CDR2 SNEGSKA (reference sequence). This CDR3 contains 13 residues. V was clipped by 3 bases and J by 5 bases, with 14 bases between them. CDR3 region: CSAREIGVDEQYF. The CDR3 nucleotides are TGCAGTGCTAGGGAGATCGGGGTCGACGAGCAGTACTTC.

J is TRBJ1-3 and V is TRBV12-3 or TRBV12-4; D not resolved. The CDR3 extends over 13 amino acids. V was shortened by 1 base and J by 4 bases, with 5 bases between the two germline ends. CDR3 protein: CASSLEFGNTIYF. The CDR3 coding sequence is TGTGCCAGCAGTTTAGAGTTCGGAAACACCATATATTTT.

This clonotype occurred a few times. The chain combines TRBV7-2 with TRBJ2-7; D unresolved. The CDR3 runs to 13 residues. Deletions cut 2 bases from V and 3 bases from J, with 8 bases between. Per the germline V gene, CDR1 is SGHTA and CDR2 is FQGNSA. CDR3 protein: CASSLLVRYEQYF. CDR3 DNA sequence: TGTGCCAGCAGCTTATTGGTCCGCTACGAGCAGTACTTC.

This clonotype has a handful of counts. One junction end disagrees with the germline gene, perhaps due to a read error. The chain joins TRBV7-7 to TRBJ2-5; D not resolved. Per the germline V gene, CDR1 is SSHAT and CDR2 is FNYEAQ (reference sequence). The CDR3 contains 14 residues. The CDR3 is CASSTQAGGETQYF. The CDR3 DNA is TGTGCTAGCAGCACGCAAGCCGGCGGAGAGACCCAGTACTTC.

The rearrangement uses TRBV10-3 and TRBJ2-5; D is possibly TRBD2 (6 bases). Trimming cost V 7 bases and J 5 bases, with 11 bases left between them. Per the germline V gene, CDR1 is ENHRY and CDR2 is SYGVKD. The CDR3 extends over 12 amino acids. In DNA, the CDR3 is TGTGCCATCAAAGCTAGCGAGGAGACCCAGTACTTC. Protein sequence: CAIKASEETQYF.

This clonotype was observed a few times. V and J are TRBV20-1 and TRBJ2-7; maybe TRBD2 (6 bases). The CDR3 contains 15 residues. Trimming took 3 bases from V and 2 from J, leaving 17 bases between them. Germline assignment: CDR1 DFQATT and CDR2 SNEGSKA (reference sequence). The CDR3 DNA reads TGCAGTGCTAGGTGGTCTGGAGGGCCCACCTACGAGCAGTACTTC. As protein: CSARWSGGPTYEQYF.

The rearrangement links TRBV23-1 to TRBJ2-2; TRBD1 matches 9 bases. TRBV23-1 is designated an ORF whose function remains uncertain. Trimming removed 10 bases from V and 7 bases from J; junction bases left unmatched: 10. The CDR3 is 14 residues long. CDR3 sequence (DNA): TGCGCCACGTACAGGGGGCGGAAAGGCGGGGAGCTGTTTTTT. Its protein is CATYRGRKGGELFF.

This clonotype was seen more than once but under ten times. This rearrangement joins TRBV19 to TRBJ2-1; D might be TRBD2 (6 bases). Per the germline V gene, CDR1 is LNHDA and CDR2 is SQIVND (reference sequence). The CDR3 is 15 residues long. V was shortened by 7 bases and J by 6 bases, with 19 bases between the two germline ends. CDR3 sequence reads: CASTKGRGNRNEQFF. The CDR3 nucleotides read TGTGCCAGTACCAAGGGACGCGGGAATCGCAATGAGCAGTTCTTC. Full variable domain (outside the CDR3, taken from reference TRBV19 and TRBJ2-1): DGGITQSPKYLFRKEGQNVTLSCEQNLNHDAMYWYRQDPGQGLRLIYYSQIVNDFQKGDIAEGYSVSREKKESFPLTVTSAQKNPTAFYLCASTKGRGNRNEQFFGPGTRLTVL.

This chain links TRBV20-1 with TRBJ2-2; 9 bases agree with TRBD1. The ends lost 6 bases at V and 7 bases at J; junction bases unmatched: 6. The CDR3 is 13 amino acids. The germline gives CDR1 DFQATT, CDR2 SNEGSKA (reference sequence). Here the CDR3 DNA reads TGCAGTGCCCCCCGGACAGGGGACGGGGAGCTGTTTTTT. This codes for CSAPRTGDGELFF.

The CDR3 nucleotides are TGTGCCAGCAGCCCCGGGGGTAGCGGGAGGCACGAGCAGTACTTC. Encoded protein: CASSPGGSGRHEQYF. The chain combines TRBV3-1 with TRBJ2-7, with 10 bases lining up with TRBD2. The germline V gene encodes CDR1 LGHDT and CDR2 YNNKEL (reference sequence). J lost 5 bases, V lost 4 bases, and 8 bases had no gene match. This CDR3 contains 15 residues.

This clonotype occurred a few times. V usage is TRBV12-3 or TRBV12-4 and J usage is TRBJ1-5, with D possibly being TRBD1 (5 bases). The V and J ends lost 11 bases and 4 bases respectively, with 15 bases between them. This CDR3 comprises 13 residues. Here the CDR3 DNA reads TGTGCCTCTAGGAGGGGATCGAATCAGCCCCAGCATTTT. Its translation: CASRRGSNQPQHF.

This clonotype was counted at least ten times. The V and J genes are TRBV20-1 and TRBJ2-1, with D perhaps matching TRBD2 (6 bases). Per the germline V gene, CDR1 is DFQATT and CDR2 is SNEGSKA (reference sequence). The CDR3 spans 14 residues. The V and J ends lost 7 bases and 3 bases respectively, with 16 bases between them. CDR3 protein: CSVPTSQIYNEQFF. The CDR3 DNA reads TGCAGTGTCCCGACTAGTCAAATCTACAATGAGCAGTTCTTC.

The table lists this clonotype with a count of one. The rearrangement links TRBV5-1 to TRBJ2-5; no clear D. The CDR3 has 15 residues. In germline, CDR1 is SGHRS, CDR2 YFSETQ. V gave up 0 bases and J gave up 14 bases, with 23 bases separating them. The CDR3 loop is CASSLAELRPGLLYF. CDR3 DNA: TGCGCCAGCAGCTTGGCTGAATTAAGACCAGGCTTATTATACTTC.

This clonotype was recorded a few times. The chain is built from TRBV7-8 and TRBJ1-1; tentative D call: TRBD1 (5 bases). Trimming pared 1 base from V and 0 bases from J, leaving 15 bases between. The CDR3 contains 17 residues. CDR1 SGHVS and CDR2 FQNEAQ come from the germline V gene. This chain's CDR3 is CASSLGAGRGMNTEAFF. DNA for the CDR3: TGTGCCAGCAGCTTAGGGGCAGGGAGGGGTATGAACACTGAAGCTTTCTTT.

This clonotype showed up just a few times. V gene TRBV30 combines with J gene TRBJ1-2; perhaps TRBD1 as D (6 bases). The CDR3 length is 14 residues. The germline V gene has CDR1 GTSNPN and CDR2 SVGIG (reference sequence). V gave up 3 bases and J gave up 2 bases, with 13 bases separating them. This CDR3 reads CAWRSKQGNYGYTF. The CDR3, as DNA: TGTGCCTGGAGATCCAAACAGGGCAACTATGGCTACACCTTC.

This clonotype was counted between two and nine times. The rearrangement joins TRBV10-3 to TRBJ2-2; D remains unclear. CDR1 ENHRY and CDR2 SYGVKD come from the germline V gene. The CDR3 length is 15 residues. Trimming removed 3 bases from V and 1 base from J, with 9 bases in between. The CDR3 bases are TGTGCCATCAGTGACGTCGCGGTGAACACCGGGGAGCTGTTTTTT. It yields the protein CAISDVAVNTGELFF.

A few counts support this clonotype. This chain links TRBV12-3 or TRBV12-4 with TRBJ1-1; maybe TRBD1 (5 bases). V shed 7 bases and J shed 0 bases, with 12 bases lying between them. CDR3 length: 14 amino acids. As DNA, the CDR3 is TGTGCCAGCACCGCACAGGTGGTGAACACTGAAGCTTTCTTT. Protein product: CASTAQVVNTEAFF.